Listed here are 8 T cell receptor beta chains from one sample, sequenced in a study of post-analysis software for immune sequencing data (dated by TCRdb to about 2015). Overall results and qualifications from the work: Patients showed significantly higher frequencies than controls for about five TRBV segments, among them TRBV5-6, TRBV5-1 and TRBV20-1.

The method was PCR. The listed sequencing device is Illumina HiSeq 2500. Unique molecular identifiers were incorporated into TCR beta cDNA libraries to reduce PCR and sequencing biases. The public reads were reprocessed in TCRdb via fastp at Q25 and MiXCR, keeping in-frame beta chains. Each CDR3 protein appears once, grouped with its most common genes and DNA. The sample contains hundreds of thousands of distinct CDR3 sequences, about 44% of them found a single time. The ten largest clones add up to under 2% of the sample. These TCRs' antigens remain unknown. Sequenced sample: blood. Receptor source: a girl under 18 with multiple sclerosis.

The chain carries TRBV7-2 and TRBJ1-2; D might be TRBD1 (5 bases). This CDR3 is built from 15 residues. Germline assignment: CDR1 SGHTA and CDR2 FQGNSA. V was trimmed by 3 bases and J by 4 bases, leaving 15 bases between them. The CDR3 here is CASSFLKDISYGYTF. The DNA for the CDR3 is TGTGCCAGCAGCTTTCTGAAGGACATCTCCTATGGCTACACCTTC.

The DNA for the CDR3 is TGCGCCAGCAGCCCCCAAGGACTAGAGGCAGATACGCAGTATTTT. This translates into CASSPQGLEADTQYF. The rearrangement joins TRBV4-1 to TRBJ2-3; 7 bases match TRBD2. This CDR3 is 15 amino acids long. Germline CDR1 MGHRA, CDR2 YSYEKL. With 4 bases clipped from V and 4 bases from J, the junction kept 8 bases outside the gene matches.

This clonotype was detected only a few times. CDR3 coding DNA: TGCGCCAGCAGGCGGGAGAACTTTTACAATGAGCAGTTCTTC. Translating it yields CASRRENFYNEQFF. This chain joins TRBV4-1 and TRBJ2-1; 7 positions agree with TRBD2. Germline-derived CDR1 and CDR2 are MGHRA and YSYEKL. Unmatched junction bases numbered 6, after V lost 6 bases and J lost 4 bases. CDR3 size: 14 residues.

The chain combines TRBV7-8 with TRBJ2-7; D unclear. V lost 6 bases and J 2 bases, leaving 14 bases between the germline ends. CDR1 is SGHVS, CDR2 FQNEAQ, per germline. The CDR3 is 14 residues long. The CDR3 region is CASRRSDGAYEQYF. The DNA of the CDR3 is TGTGCCAGCAGGCGGTCGGACGGCGCCTACGAGCAGTACTTC.

This chain uses TRBV30 with TRBJ2-3, with a weak D call TRBD2 (6 bases). With 2 bases removed from V and 5 bases from J, the gap between germline ends came to 11 bases. The CDR3 contains 13 residues. Germline CDR1 is GTSNPN and CDR2 is SVGIG (reference sequence). CDR3 nucleotide sequence: TGTGCCTGGAGTATGTACGGGGGAGATACGCAGTATTTT. It is translated as CAWSMYGGDTQYF.

This clonotype occurred a few times. J is TRBJ2-5 and V is TRBV15; D remains unclear. Looked up from germline, CDR1 is LNHNV and CDR2 is YYDKDF (reference sequence). V lost 1 base and J lost 6, with 3 bases in between. This CDR3 has 11 residues. CDR3 bases: TGTGCCACCAGCAGAGGTCAGACCCAGTACTTC. The encoded protein is CATSRGQTQYF.

The chain uses TRBV5-1 and TRBJ2-7, with TRBD2 identical over 11 bases. The CDR3 is 16 residues long. CDR1 and CDR2 (germline): SGHRS, YFSETQ. The V gene end was trimmed by 2 bases and the J gene end by 0 bases; junction bases not matched to a gene: 4. CDR3 DNA: TGCGCCAGCAGCTTCTCTAGCGGGGGGAGCTCCTACGAGCAGTACTTC. The encoded protein is CASSFSSGGSSYEQYF.

This clonotype showed up just a few times. The chain recombines TRBV5-1 with TRBJ1-1; 10 bases line up with TRBD1. The germline V gene encodes CDR1 SGHRS and CDR2 YFSETQ. V dropped 4 bases and J dropped 1; count of bases not matched to a gene: 7. The CDR3 covers 16 residues. CDR3 loop: CASSHRDRGPNTEAFF. In DNA, the CDR3 is TGCGCCAGCAGCCACCGGGACAGGGGACCGAACACTGAAGCTTTCTTT.